This TCR beta chain was sequenced for a study of blood T cell repertoires in COVID-19. Study summary: T cells, B-cell-depleted T cells, or PBMCs supplied cDNA or gDNA.

Authors' methods: Estimation of nucleated cell counts was performed using reference gene primer amplification. The method was immunoSEQ multiplex PCR; TCRdb's version includes in-frame clones alone and lacks a portion of them. V, J and clone size reflect that table, while D and trimming were determined from the DNA. Of about 52,000 clones listed, approximately 82% are singletons. CDR3 length: 16 amino acids. Germline V CDR1 and CDR2: MNHEY, SMNVEV (reference sequence). Trimming stripped 2 bases from V and 6 bases from J, with 16 bases between. This receptor was obtained from a man in his 70s with active COVID-19. J is TRBJ1-4 and V is TRBV27; perhaps TRBD1 as D (5 bases). Sequences were obtained from peripheral blood. Written as DNA, the CDR3 is TGTGCCAGCAGTTTACGCCCGGCAGGGAAGCATGAAAAACTGTTTTTT. Residues: CASSLRPAGKHEKLFF.